This TCR beta chain was documented in a study of blood T cell repertoires in COVID-19. Patients in Seattle were enrolled during active infection, then followed longitudinally. The CDR3 extends over 15 amino acids. The germline gives CDR1 MNHNS, CDR2 SASEGT. The V and J ends lost 2 bases and 7 bases, in that order; junction bases with no gene match: 9. The repertoire was sequenced with immunoSEQ multiplex PCR; TCRdb's copy has only in-frame clones and lacks some. Of about 210,000 clones detected, around four fifths appear once; the ten largest clones hold approximately 5.6%. This clonotype was sampled from a woman aged 70 to 79 with COVID-19, enrolled during active disease. The material sequenced was peripheral blood. J is TRBJ1-2 and V is TRBV6-1, with 8 bases matching TRBD1. The CDR3 reads CASSERSSRGLGYTF. DNA for the CDR3: TGTGCCAGCAGTGAAAGGAGTAGCAGGGGGCTTGGCTACACCTTC.